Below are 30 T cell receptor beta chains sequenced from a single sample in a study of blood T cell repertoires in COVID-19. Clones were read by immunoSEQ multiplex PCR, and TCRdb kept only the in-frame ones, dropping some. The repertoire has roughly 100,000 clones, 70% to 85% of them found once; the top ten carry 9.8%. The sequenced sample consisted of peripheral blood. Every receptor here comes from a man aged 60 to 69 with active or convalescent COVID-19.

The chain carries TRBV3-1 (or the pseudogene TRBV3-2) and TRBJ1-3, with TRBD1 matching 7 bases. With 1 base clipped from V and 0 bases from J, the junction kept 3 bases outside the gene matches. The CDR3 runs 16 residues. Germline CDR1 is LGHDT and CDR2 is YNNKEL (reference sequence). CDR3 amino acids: CASSQVAGGSGNTIYF. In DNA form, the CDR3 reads TGTGCCAGCAGCCAAGTGGCAGGGGGCTCTGGAAACACCATATATTTT.

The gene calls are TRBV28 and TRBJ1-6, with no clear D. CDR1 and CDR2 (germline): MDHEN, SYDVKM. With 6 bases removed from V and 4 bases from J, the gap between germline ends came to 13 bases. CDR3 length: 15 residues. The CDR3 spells CASSREDFYNSPLHF. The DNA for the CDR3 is TGTGCCAGCAGCCGCGAGGACTTTTATAATTCACCCCTCCACTTT.

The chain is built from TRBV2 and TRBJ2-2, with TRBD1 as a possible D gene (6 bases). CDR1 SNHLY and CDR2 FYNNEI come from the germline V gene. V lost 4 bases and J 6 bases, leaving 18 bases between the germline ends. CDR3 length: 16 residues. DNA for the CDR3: TGTGCCAGCAGTGCCCGGGACACGCTCTGGTCCGGGGAGCTGTTTTTT. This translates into CASSARDTLWSGELFF.

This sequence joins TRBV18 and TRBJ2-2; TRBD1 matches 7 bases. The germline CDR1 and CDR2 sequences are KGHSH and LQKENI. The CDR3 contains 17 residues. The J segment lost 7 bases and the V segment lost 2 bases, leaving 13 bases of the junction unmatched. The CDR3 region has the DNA TGTGCCAGCTCACCAGAGACTCGAGGGGGCGCAAGCGGGGAGCTGTTTTTT. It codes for CASSPETRGGASGELFF.

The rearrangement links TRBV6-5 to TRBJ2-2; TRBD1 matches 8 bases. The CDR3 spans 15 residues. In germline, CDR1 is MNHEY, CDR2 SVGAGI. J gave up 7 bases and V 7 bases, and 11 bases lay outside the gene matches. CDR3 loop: CASTPRTGWIGELFF. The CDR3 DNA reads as TGTGCCAGCACCCCTCGGACAGGGTGGATCGGGGAGCTGTTTTTT.

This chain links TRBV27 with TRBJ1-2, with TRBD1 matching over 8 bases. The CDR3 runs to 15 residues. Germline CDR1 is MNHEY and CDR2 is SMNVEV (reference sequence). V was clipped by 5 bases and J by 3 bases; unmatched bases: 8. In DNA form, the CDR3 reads TGTGCCAGCAGTGGAACAGGGGGGATAGACTATGGCTACACCTTC. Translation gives CASSGTGGIDYGYTF.

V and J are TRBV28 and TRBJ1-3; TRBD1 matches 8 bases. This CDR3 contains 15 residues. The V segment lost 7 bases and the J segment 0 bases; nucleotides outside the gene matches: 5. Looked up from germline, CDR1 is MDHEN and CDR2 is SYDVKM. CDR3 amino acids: CASTPDRVSGNTIYF. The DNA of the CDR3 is TGTGCCAGCACCCCGGACAGGGTCTCTGGAAACACCATATATTTT.

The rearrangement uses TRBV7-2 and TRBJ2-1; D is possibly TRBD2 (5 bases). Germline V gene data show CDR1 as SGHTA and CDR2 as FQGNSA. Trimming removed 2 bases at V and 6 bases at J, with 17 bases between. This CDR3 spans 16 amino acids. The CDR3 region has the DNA TGTGCCAGCAGCTTACTTCCAGGAGGAACTTCCAATGAGCAGTTCTTC. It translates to CASSLLPGGTSNEQFF. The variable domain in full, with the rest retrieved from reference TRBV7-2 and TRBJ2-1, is GAGVSQSPSNKVTEKGKDVELRCDPISGHTALYWYRQSLGQGLEFLIYFQGNSAPDKSGLPSDRFSAERTGGSVSTLTIQRTQQEDSAVYLCASSLLPGGTSNEQFFGPGTRLTVL.

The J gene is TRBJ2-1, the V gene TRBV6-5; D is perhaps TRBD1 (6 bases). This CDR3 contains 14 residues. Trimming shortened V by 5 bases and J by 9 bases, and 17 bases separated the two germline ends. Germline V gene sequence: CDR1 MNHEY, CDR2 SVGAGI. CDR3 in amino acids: CASSPSSRGGEQFF. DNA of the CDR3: TGTGCCAGCAGTCCGTCGAGCCGAGGGGGTGAGCAGTTCTTC.

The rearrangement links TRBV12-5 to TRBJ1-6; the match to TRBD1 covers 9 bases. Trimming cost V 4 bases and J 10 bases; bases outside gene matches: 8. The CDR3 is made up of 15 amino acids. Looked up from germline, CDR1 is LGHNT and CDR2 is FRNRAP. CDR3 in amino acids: CASGSYRGRQSPLHF. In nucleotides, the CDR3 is TGTGCTAGTGGTTCTTACAGGGGGCGTCAGTCACCCCTCCACTTT.

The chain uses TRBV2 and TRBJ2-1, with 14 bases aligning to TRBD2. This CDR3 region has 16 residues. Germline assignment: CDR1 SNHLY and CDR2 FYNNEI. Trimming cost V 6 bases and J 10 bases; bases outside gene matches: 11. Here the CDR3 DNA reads TGTGCCAGCAGCCCAGGACTAGCGGGAGGCCGGGGGGAGCAGTTCTTC. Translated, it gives CASSPGLAGGRGEQFF.

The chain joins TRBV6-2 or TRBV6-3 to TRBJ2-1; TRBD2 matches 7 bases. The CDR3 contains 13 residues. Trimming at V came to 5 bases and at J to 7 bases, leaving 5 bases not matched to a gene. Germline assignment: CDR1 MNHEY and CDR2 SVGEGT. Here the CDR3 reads CASSDPGGNEQFF. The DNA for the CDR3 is TGTGCCAGCAGTGACCCCGGGGGGAATGAGCAGTTCTTC.

CDR3 DNA: TGTGCCAGCAGTTACTCGACTTTCGATGCTTACAATGAGCAGTTCTTC. Its protein product is CASSYSTFDAYNEQFF. This chain links TRBV6-5 with TRBJ2-1; no definite D call. Trimming removed 0 bases from V and 4 bases from J, with 13 bases in between. The CDR3 consists of 16 residues. Per the germline V gene, CDR1 is MNHEY and CDR2 is SVGAGI.

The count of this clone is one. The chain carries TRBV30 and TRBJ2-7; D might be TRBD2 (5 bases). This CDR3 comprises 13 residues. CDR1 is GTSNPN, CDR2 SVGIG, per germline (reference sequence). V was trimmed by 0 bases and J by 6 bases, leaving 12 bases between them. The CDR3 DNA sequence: TGTGCCTGGAGTGTTTCCGCGGGTTCCGAGCAGTACTTC. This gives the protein CAWSVSAGSEQYF.

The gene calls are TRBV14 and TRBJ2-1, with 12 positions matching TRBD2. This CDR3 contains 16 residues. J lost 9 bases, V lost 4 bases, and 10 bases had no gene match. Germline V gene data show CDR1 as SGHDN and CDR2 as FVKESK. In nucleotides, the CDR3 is TGTGCCAGCAGCCTTGTGACTAGCGGGAGTCGAGGTGAGCAGTTCTTC. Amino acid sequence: CASSLVTSGSRGEQFF.

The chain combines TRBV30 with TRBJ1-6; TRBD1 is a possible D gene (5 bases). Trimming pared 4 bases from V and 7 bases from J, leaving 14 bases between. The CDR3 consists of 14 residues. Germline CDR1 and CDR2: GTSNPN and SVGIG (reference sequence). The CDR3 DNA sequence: TGTGCCTGGACGCACGACAGCCGCAATTCACCCCTCCACTTT. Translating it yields CAWTHDSRNSPLHF.

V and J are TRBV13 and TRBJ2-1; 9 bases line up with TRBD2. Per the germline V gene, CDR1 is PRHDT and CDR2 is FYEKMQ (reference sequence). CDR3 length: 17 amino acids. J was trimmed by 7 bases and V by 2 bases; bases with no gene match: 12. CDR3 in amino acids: CASSLLQAGGPGNEQFF. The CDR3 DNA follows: TGTGCCAGCAGCTTACTTCAGGCGGGAGGGCCTGGGAATGAGCAGTTCTTC.

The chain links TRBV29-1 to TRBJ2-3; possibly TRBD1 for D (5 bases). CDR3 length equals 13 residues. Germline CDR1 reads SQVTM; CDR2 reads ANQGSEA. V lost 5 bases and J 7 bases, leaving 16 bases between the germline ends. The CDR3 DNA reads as TGCAGCGTTTCCCTCCTCCAGGGAAATACGCAGTATTTT. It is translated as CSVSLLQGNTQYF.

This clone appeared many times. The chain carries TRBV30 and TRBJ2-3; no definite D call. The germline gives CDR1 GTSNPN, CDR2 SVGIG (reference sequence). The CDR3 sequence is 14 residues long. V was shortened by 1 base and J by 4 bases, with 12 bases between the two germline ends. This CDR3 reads CAWSGVSGADTQYF. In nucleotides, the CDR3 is TGTGCCTGGAGTGGGGTTTCGGGTGCAGATACGCAGTATTTT.

The DNA of the CDR3 is TGCGCCAGCAGCCAAGAGGGATACGGCGGGAGGGGAACCGGGGAGCTGTTTTTT. Its protein is CASSQEGYGGRGTGELFF. The chain joins TRBV4-3 to TRBJ2-2; 9 nucleotides line up with TRBD2. This CDR3 region has 18 residues. Germline assignment: CDR1 LGHNA and CDR2 YSLEER. Trimming removed 0 bases from V and 5 bases from J; junction bases left unmatched: 10.

The CDR3 is CASMQGRLNEQFF. In nucleotides, the CDR3 is TGTGCCAGCATGCAGGGAAGGCTCAATGAGCAGTTCTTC. The rearrangement joins TRBV2 to TRBJ2-1, with D possibly TRBD1 on 5 matching bases. Germline CDR1 and CDR2: SNHLY and FYNNEI. The CDR3 extends over 13 amino acids. Deletions cut 7 bases from V and 6 bases from J, with 13 bases between.

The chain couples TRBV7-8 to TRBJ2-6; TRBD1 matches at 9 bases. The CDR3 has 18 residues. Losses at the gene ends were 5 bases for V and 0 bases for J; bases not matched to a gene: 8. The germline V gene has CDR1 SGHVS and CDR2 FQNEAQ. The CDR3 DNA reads TGTGCCAGCAGCCCCGGGACAGGGATTTCCTCTGGGGCCAACGTCCTGACTTTC. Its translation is CASSPGTGISSGANVLTF.

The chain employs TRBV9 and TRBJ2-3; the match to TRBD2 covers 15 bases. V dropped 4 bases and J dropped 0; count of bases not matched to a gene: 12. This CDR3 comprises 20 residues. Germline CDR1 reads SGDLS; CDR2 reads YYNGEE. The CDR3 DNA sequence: TGTGCCAGCAGCACCCCCTGGGGACTAGCGGGAGGTACTAGCACAGATACGCAGTATTTT. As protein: CASSTPWGLAGGTSTDTQYF.

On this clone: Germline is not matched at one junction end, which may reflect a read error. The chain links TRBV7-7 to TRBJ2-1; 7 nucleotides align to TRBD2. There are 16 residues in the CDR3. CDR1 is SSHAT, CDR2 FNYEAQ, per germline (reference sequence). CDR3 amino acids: CASSLGPGLNTNEQFF. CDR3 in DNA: TGTGCTAGCAGCTTAGGCCCGGGACTAAATACCAATGAGCAGTTCTTC. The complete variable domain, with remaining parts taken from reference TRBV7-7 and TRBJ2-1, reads GAGVSQSPRYKVTKRGQDVTLRCDPISSHATLYWYQQALGQGPEFLTYFNYEAQPDKSGLPSDRFSAERPEGSISTLTIQRTEQRDSAMYRCASSLGPGLNTNEQFFGPGTRLTVL.

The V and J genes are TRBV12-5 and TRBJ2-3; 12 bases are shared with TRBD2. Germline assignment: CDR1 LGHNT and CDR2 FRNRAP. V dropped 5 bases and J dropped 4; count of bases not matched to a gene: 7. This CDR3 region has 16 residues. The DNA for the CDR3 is TGTGCTAGTGGTCTCGGACTAGCGGGACTGGCAGATACGCAGTATTTT. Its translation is CASGLGLAGLADTQYF.

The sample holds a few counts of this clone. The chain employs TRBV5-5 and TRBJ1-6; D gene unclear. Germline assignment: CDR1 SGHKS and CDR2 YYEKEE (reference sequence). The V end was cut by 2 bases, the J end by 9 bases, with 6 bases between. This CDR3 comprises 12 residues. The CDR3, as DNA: TGTGCCAGCAGCTTTTCAGGTTCACCCCTCCACTTT. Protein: CASSFSGSPLHF. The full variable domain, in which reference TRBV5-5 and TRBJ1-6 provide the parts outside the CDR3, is DAGVTQSPTHLIKTRGQQVTLRCSPISGHKSVSWYQQVLGQGPQFIFQYYEKEERGRGNFPDRFSARQFPNYSSELNVNALLLGDSALYLCASSFSGSPLHFGNGTRLTVT.

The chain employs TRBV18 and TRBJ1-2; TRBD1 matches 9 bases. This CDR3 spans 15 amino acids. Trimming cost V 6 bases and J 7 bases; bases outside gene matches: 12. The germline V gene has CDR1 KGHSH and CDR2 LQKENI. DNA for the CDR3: TGTGCCAGCTCTCCTCCGGGACAGGGAATCGGTGGCTACACCTTC. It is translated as CASSPPGQGIGGYTF.

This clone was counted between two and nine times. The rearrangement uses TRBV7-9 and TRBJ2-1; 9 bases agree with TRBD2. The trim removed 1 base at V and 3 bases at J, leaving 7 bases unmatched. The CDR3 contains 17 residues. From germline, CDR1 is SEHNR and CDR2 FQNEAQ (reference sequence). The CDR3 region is CASSLGGAGGLYNEQFF. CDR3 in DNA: TGTGCCAGCAGCTTAGGGGGAGCGGGAGGCCTCTACAATGAGCAGTTCTTC.

The DNA of the CDR3 is TGTGCCAGCAGAGAGAGGATGGTCGACCAAGAGACCCAGTACTTC. It translates to CASRERMVDQETQYF. The chain is built from TRBV13 and TRBJ2-5, with D uncertain. This CDR3 comprises 15 residues. Trimming shortened V by 6 bases and J by 0 bases, and 14 bases separated the two germline ends. CDR1 is PRHDT, CDR2 FYEKMQ, per germline (reference sequence).

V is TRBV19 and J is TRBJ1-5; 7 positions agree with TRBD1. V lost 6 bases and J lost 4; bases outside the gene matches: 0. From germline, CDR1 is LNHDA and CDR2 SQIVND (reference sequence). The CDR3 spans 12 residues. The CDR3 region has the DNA TGTGCCAGTAGGGACAGGAATCAGCCCCAGCATTTT. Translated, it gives CASRDRNQPQHF.